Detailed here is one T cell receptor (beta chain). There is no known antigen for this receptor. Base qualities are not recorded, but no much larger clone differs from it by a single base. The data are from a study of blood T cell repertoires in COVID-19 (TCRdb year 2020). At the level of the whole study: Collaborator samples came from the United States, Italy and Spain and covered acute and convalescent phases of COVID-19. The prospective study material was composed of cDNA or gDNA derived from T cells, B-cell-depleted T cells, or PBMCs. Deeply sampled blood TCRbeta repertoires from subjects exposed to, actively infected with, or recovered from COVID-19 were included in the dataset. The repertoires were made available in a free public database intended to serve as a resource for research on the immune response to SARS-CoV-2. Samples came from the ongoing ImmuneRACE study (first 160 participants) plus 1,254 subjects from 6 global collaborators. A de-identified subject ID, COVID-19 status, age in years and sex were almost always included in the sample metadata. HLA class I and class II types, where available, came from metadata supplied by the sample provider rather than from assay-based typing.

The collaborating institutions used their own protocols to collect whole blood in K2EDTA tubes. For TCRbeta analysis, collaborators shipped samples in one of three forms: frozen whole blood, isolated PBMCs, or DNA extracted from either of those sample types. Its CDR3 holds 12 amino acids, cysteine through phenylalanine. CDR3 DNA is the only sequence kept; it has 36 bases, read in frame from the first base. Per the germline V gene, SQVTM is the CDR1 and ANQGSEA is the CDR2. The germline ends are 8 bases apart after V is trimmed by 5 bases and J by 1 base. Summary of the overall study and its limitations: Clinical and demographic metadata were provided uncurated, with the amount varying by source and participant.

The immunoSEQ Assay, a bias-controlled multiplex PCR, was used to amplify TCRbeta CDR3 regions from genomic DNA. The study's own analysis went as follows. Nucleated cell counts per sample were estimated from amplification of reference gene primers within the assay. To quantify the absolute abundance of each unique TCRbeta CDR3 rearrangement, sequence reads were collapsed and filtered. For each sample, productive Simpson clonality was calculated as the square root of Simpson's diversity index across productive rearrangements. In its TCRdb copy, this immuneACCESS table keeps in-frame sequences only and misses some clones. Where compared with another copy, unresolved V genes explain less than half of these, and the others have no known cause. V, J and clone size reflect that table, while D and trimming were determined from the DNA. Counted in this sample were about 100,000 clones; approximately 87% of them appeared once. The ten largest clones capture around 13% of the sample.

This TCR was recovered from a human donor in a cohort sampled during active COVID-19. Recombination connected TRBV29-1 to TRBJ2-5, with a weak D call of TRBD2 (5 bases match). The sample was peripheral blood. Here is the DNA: TGCAGCGTTTGGGAGTTCCAAGAGACCCAGTACTTC. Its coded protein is CSVWEFQETQYF.